These 17 T cell receptor beta chains were sequenced from one sample in a study of T cells after yellow fever vaccination. TCRdb fed the 5' RACE reads into MiXCR, producing one record per CDR3 protein. Of about 310,000 distinct CDR3 sequences in the sample, 3% to 4.5% were seen once. Sequencing used PBMCs, obtained on the day of the yellow fever booster vaccination. The receptors were gathered from a man aged 18 to 30 who received the YFV17D yellow fever vaccine.

In its sample, this clonotype was seen many times. This sequence joins TRBV20-1 and TRBJ2-7; the D gene could be TRBD1 or TRBD2 (5 bases each). The CDR3 sequence is 14 residues long. CDR1 is DFQATT, CDR2 SNEGSKA, per germline (reference sequence). V was pared by 0 bases and J by 0 bases, with 9 bases between. The CDR3 nucleotides read TGCAGTGCTAGAGATCGGGGCCCCTCCTACGAGCAGTACTTC. It specifies CSARDRGPSYEQYF.

Ten or more counts support this clonotype. J is TRBJ2-7 and V is TRBV4-1; TRBD1 agrees at 8 bases. This CDR3 is 15 amino acids long. Germline V gene sequence: CDR1 MGHRA, CDR2 YSYEKL. The V segment lost 3 bases and the J segment 2 bases; nucleotides outside the gene matches: 6. This CDR3 is CASSHGTGPTYEQYF. CDR3 in DNA: TGCGCCAGCAGCCACGGGACAGGACCAACCTACGAGCAGTACTTC.

The rearrangement joins TRBV21-1 to TRBJ2-3; the table's D call of TRBD2 was not tested on the DNA. TRBV21-1 is flagged as a pseudogene. The CDR3 length is 20 residues. CDR3 protein: CASSNPTGTSVPRGTDTQYF. CDR3 bases: TGTGCCAGCAGCAACCCGACAGGGACTAGCGTACCTCGGGGCACAGATACGCAGTATTTT.

This clonotype has only a few counts. V is TRBV7-9 and J is TRBJ2-3; 9 bases agree with TRBD1. The CDR3 is 15 residues long. Per the germline V gene, CDR1 is SEHNR and CDR2 is FQNEAQ (reference sequence). Trimming cost V 5 bases and J 4 bases; bases outside gene matches: 7. Here the CDR3 reads CASSGRQGESDTQYF. In DNA form, the CDR3 reads TGTGCCAGCAGCGGGCGACAGGGGGAATCAGATACGCAGTATTTT.

The rearrangement uses TRBV29-1 and TRBJ2-5, with D possibly called TRBD1 or TRBD2 (6 bases each). CDR3 length equals 14 residues. Trimming left V 6 bases short and J 2 bases short, with 16 bases between. Per the germline V gene, CDR1 is SQVTM and CDR2 is ANQGSEA. DNA of the CDR3: TGCAGCGTGGGGGCAGGCGGGGCTCAAGAGACCCAGTACTTC. The encoded protein is CSVGAGGAQETQYF. Filled out from reference TRBV29-1 and TRBJ2-5, the complete variable domain reads SAVISQKPSRDICQRGTSLTIQCQVDSQVTMMFWYRQQPGQSLTLIATANQGSEATYESGFVIDKFPISRPNLTFSTLTVSNMSPEDSSIYLCSVGAGGAQETQYFGPGTRLLVL.

This clonotype was observed many times. CDR3 amino acids: CAISEPGAGFLTF. The DNA for the CDR3 is TGTGCCATCAGTGAGCCTGGGGCAGGGTTCCTGACTTTC. V and J are TRBV10-3 and TRBJ2-6; tentatively, D is TRBD1 (5 bases). V was pared by 2 bases and J by 14 bases, with 13 bases between. Germline V lookup: CDR1 ENHRY, CDR2 SYGVKD. CDR3 length: 13 amino acids.

The CDR3 DNA follows: TGTGCCAGCAGTTACTCTGGGACAGGGGTGGCCGGGGAGCTGTTTTTT. Encoded protein: CASSYSGTGVAGELFF. This chain joins TRBV6-5 and TRBJ2-2; 10 bases match TRBD1. The CDR3 covers 16 residues. In germline, CDR1 is MNHEY, CDR2 SVGAGI. V dropped 0 bases and J dropped 6; count of bases not matched to a gene: 4.

This clonotype was recorded many times. The rearrangement links TRBV4-1 to TRBJ2-3; D is uncertain. This CDR3 has 15 residues. V was clipped by 1 base and J by 2 bases, with 10 bases between them. Germline CDR1 and CDR2: MGHRA and YSYEKL. The CDR3 loop is CASSQGWVHTDTQYF. In DNA form, the CDR3 reads TGCGCCAGCAGCCAAGGTTGGGTCCACACAGATACGCAGTATTTT.

Only a few counts were recorded for this clonotype. The chain recombines TRBV6-2 or TRBV6-3 with TRBJ1-5, with D unclear. The CDR3 runs 14 residues. V was clipped by 6 bases and J by 6 bases, with 15 bases between them. Per germline, CDR1 MNHEY and CDR2 SVGEGT. CDR3 DNA sequence: TGTGCCAGCAGCTTTGCTCTACGGAGTCAGCCCCAGCATTTT. Translated: CASSFALRSQPQHF.

The genes are TRBV7-2 and TRBJ1-1; D might be TRBD1 (5 bases). Trimming removed 1 base at V and 0 bases at J, with 15 bases between. In germline, CDR1 is SGHTA, CDR2 FQGNSA. There are 17 residues in the CDR3. CDR3 sequence: CASSLVRGPLMNTEAFF. CDR3 nucleotide sequence: TGTGCCAGCAGCTTAGTAAGGGGTCCACTTATGAACACTGAAGCTTTCTTT.

At least ten counts were recorded for this clonotype. The chain combines TRBV2 with TRBJ1-4; the D gene is possibly TRBD1 (5 bases). The CDR3 totals 14 residues. Trimming pared 7 bases from V and 4 bases from J, leaving 13 bases between. The germline CDR1 and CDR2 sequences are SNHLY and FYNNEI. This CDR3 reads CASKRDVHNEKLFF. For the CDR3, the DNA is TGTGCCAGCAAACGGGACGTACATAATGAAAAACTGTTTTTT.

This clonotype was recorded many times. V is TRBV15 and J is TRBJ2-3, with 11 bases matching TRBD2. The V segment lost 2 bases and the J segment 6 bases; nucleotides outside the gene matches: 7. Per the germline V gene, CDR1 is LNHNV and CDR2 is YYDKDF (reference sequence). This CDR3 has 16 amino acids. CDR3 sequence: CATSRFTSGGLDTQYF. The CDR3 DNA reads as TGTGCCACCAGCAGATTCACTAGCGGGGGACTTGATACGCAGTATTTT.

The J gene is TRBJ1-2, the V gene TRBV12-3 or TRBV12-4, with D possibly TRBD1 on 6 matching bases. The CDR3 runs 14 residues. Trimming took 6 bases from V and 7 from J, leaving 18 bases between them. The CDR3 DNA sequence: TGTGCCAGCAGCGATACACAGGGAAGAAGTGGCTACACCTTC. This codes for CASSDTQGRSGYTF.

This clonotype was detected many times. The rearrangement joins TRBV15 to TRBJ2-7; D unresolved. CDR1 and CDR2 (germline): LNHNV, YYDKDF (reference sequence). Trimming removed 0 bases from V and 1 base from J, with 4 bases in between. The CDR3 sequence is 13 residues long. The CDR3 DNA reads as TGTGCCACCAGCAGAGATGGATCCTACGAGCAGTACGTC. Translated, it gives CATSRDGSYEQYV.

At least ten counts were recorded for this clonotype. This chain joins TRBV29-1 and TRBJ2-3; perhaps D is TRBD1 or TRBD2 (5 bases each). Germline CDR1 SQVTM, CDR2 ANQGSEA. V lost 6 bases and J lost 5, with 18 bases in between. The CDR3 totals 14 residues. CDR3 coding DNA: TGCAGCGTCGCAATAGAGGGGCAAGGAGATACGCAGTATTTT. It is translated as CSVAIEGQGDTQYF.

V and J are TRBV7-2 and TRBJ1-1, with D possibly matching TRBD1 (5 bases). V was shortened by 5 bases and J by 4 bases, with 14 bases between the two germline ends. The CDR3 contains 14 residues. Germline assignment: CDR1 SGHTA and CDR2 FQGNSA. This CDR3 reads CASSPGPTGTEAFF. Written as DNA, the CDR3 is TGTGCCAGCAGCCCGGGACCAACGGGCACTGAAGCTTTCTTT.

V is TRBV7-8 and J is TRBJ2-3; D is unclear. V shed 0 bases and J shed 2 bases, with 6 bases lying between them. Germline V gene data show CDR1 as SGHVS and CDR2 as FQNEAQ. The CDR3 extends over 14 amino acids. CDR3 in amino acids: CASSLAYNTDTQYF. CDR3 DNA: TGTGCCAGCAGCTTAGCGTACAACACAGATACGCAGTATTTT.